The 9 T cell receptor beta chains below were found in one sample sequenced in a study of T cell changes during pregnancy in multiple sclerosis (dated by TCRdb to the late 2010s). Library method: the immunoSEQ multiplex PCR assay. TCRdb obtained this table from immuneACCESS and retained in-frame rearrangements with V and J assigned. These tables miss some clones; where compared with another copy, unresolved V genes account for less than half of the shortfall, and the remainder is unexplained. The sample contains 30,000 to 45,000 clones, about 91% of them found a single time. Together, the top ten hold roughly 0.45% of the sample. The sample in question was CD4+ T cells from peripheral blood mononuclear cells, obtained after pregnancy. The source of these receptors is a female donor with multiple sclerosis, enrolled in a pregnancy study.

The chain employs TRBV5-6 and TRBJ1-1; no firm D call. Per the germline V gene, CDR1 is SGHDT and CDR2 is YYEEEE. V lost 2 bases and J lost 0, with 5 bases in between. The CDR3 runs to 13 residues. DNA of the CDR3: TGTGCCAGCAGCTTAATATTGAACACTGAAGCTTTCTTT. Protein sequence: CASSLILNTEAFF.

CDR3 amino acids: CASSPDRVYEQYF. The CDR3 nucleotides are TGTGCCAGCTCACCCGACAGAGTTTACGAGCAGTACTTC. This chain connects TRBV18 to TRBJ2-7; D may be TRBD1 (5 bases). The CDR3 consists of 13 residues. Germline V gene lookup returns CDR1 KGHSH and CDR2 LQKENI. Trimming stripped 3 bases from V and 4 bases from J, with 10 bases between. Drawing the rest from reference TRBV18 and TRBJ2-7, the complete variable domain is NAGVMQNPRHLVRRRGQEARLRCSPMKGHSHVYWYRQLPEEGLKFMVYLQKENIIDESGMPKERFSAEFPKEGPSILRIQQVVRGDSAAYFCASSPDRVYEQYFGPGTRLTVT.

V and J are TRBV19 and TRBJ1-5; weak D call: TRBD1 (5 bases). The germline V and J ends were trimmed by 4 bases and 1 base, with 17 bases remaining between them. This CDR3 is 17 amino acids long. Germline CDR1 and CDR2: LNHDA and SQIVND (reference sequence). CDR3 DNA sequence: TGTGCCAGTAGTACCAAGACAGATTCAACGAGCAATCAGCCCCAGCATTTT. Translation gives CASSTKTDSTSNQPQHF. Filled out from reference TRBV19 and TRBJ1-5, the complete variable domain reads DGGITQSPKYLFRKEGQNVTLSCEQNLNHDAMYWYRQDPGQGLRLIYYSQIVNDFQKGDIAEGYSVSREKKESFPLTVTSAQKNPTAFYLCASSTKTDSTSNQPQHFGDGTRLSIL.

The chain recombines TRBV19 with TRBJ1-5; D possibly corresponds to TRBD1 (5 bases). CDR3 length equals 15 residues. The germline CDR1 and CDR2 sequences are LNHDA and SQIVND (reference sequence). Trimming shortened V by 1 base and J by 4 bases, and 11 bases separated the two germline ends. The chain's CDR3 is CASSIVHDSNQPQHF. The CDR3 DNA reads as TGTGCCAGTAGTATAGTACATGACAGTAATCAGCCCCAGCATTTT.

The chain is built from TRBV5-1 and TRBJ2-5; 13 bases line up with TRBD2. Germline CDR1 reads SGHRS; CDR2 reads YFSETQ. CDR3 length: 17 residues. Trimming at V came to 1 base and at J to 5 bases, leaving 8 bases not matched to a gene. The CDR3 protein is CASSLLLAGGPGETQYF. CDR3 nucleotide sequence: TGCGCCAGCAGCTTGTTACTAGCGGGAGGGCCGGGGGAGACCCAGTACTTC.

The V gene is TRBV14, the J gene TRBJ2-7; no definite D call. The germline CDR1 and CDR2 sequences are SGHDN and FVKESK. CDR3 size: 13 residues. The V end lost 3 bases, the J end lost 2 bases, and 8 bases lay between the germline ends. The CDR3 loop reads CASSHRNTYEQYF. The DNA for the CDR3 is TGTGCCAGCAGCCACAGAAATACCTACGAGCAGTACTTC.

This chain links TRBV23-1 with TRBJ2-1, with TRBD2 identical over 10 bases. TRBV23-1 is recorded as an ORF, its role being uncertain. Trimming took 0 bases from V and 4 from J; bases not matched to a gene: 18. CDR3 length: 21 residues. The chain's CDR3 is CASSQSATLSSSGRPYNEQFF. The DNA of the CDR3 is TGCGCCAGCAGTCAATCAGCTACACTTTCTTCTAGCGGGAGACCATACAATGAGCAGTTCTTC.

The rearrangement joins TRBV6-5 to TRBJ2-7; 8 bases are a match to TRBD1. The V gene end was trimmed by 4 bases and the J gene end by 0 bases; junction bases not matched to a gene: 5. The CDR3 has 15 residues. Germline V CDR1 and CDR2: MNHEY, SVGAGI. CDR3 sequence: CASSWGQDASYEQYF. The DNA for the CDR3 is TGTGCCAGCAGTTGGGGACAGGATGCCTCCTACGAGCAGTACTTC.

This rearrangement joins TRBV6-6 to TRBJ1-2; 9 bases fit TRBD1. Per germline, CDR1 MNHNY and CDR2 SVGAGI (reference sequence). The CDR3 contains 16 residues. V was clipped by 1 base and J by 6 bases; unmatched bases: 9. The CDR3 protein is CASSYLYPGTGNGYTF. The CDR3 DNA reads as TGTGCCAGCAGTTACTTGTACCCCGGGACAGGGAATGGCTACACCTTC.